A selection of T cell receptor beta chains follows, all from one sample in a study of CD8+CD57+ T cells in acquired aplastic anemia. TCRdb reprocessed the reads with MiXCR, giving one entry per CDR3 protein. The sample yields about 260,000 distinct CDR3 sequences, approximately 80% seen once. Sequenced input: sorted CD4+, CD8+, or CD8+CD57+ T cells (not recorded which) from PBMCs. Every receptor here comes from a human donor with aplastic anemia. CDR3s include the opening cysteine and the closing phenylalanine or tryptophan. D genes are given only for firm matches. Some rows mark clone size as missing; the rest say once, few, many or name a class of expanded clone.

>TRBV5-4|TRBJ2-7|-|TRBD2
CASSFTSGLPYEQYF
TGTGCCAGCAGCTTTACTAGCGGACTACCCTACGAGCAGTACTTC
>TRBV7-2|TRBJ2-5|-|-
CASSLAHGTEGTQYF
TGTGCCAGCAGCTTAGCCCACGGGACCGAAGGGACCCAGTACTTC
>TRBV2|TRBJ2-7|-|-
CASGEGGTDTGYSYAQYF
TGTGCCAGCGGGGAAGGGGGGACAGATACGGGGTATTCCTACGCGCAGTACTTC
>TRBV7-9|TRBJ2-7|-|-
CASSPTWTVADEQYF
TGTGCCAGCAGCCCCACATGGACGGTGGCGGACGAGCAGTACTTC
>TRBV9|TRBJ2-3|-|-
CASSVGSDTQSLCF
TGTGCCAGCAGCGTAGGGTCAGATACGCAGTCTCTTTGTTTT
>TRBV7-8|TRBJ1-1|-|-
CASSLAGTYGANVFF
TGTGCCAGCAGCTTAGCGGGTACCTACGGGGCCAACGTTTTCTTT
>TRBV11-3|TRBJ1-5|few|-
CASSLEGGQPQHF
TGTGCCAGCAGCTTAGAAGGGGGGCAACCCCAGCATTTT
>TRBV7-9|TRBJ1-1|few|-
CASSLERSGGSDEFF
TGTGCCAGCAGCTTAGAAAGAAGCGGGGGGAGCGATGAGTTCTTT
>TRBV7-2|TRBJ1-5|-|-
CASSFHQSRTPLHF
TGTGCCAGCAGCTTTCATCAAAGCAGGACACCCCTTCACTTT
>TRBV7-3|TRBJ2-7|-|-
CASSSHPGKTPLSYEQYF
TGTGCCAGCAGCTCTCATCCGGGGAAGACACCCCTTTCCTACGAGCAGTACTTC
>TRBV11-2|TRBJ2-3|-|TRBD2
CASRGSGGRTDTQYF
TGTGCCAGCAGAGGAAGCGGGGGGCGCACAGATACGCAGTATTTT
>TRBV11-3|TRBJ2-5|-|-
CASSRDFRQETQYF
TGTGCCAGCAGCAGGGATTTCAGACAAGAGACCCAGTACTTC
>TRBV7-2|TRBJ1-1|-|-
CASSIGLTSNTEAFF
TGTGCCAGCAGCATTGGACTGACATCGAACACTGAAGCTTTCTTT
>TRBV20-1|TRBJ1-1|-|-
CSARDYQGRNTEAFF
TGCAGTGCTAGAGATTATCAAGGGAGGAACACTGAAGCTTTCTTT
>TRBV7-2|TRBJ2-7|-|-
CASSLGLTVTYEQYF
TGTGCCAGCAGCTTAGGTTTGACGGTTACCTACGAGCAGTACTTC
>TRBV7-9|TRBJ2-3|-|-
CASRPTGGMNNTHFF
TGTGCCAGCAGGCCGACTGGGGGGATGAACAATACACATTTCTTT
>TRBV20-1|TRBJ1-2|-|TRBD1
CSARDRDRDNGYTF
TGCAGTGCTAGAGACAGGGACAGGGACAATGGCTACACCTTC
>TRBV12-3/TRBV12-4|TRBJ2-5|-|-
CASSEALAAGETQYF
TGTGCCAGCAGTGAAGCGTTGGCAGCAGGAGAGACCCAGTACTTC
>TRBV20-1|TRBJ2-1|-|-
CSASKGHSSHNEQFF
TGCAGTGCTAGTAAGGGCCATAGCTCTCACAATGAGCAGTTCTTC
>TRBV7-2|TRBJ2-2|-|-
CASSSDGNTGELFF
TGTGCCAGCAGCTCGGACGGGAACACCGGGGAGCTGTTTTTT
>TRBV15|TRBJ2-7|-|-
CATSRGSQDDAQYF
TGTGCCACCAGCAGAGGCAGCCAAGACGACGCCCAGTACTTC
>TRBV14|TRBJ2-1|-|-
CASSRYLGGSYNEQFF
TGTGCCAGCAGCCGTTATTTGGGGGGCTCCTACAATGAGCAGTTCTTC
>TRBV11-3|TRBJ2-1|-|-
CASRRQSNYNEQFF
TGTGCCAGCAGAAGACAGTCGAACTACAATGAGCAGTTCTTC
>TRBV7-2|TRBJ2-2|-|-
CASSRRDLGELFF
TGTGCCAGCAGCCGGCGGGACCTCGGGGAGCTGTTTTTT
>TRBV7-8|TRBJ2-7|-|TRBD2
CASSLEGGRDKQHYF
TGTGCCAGCAGCTTAGAGGGAGGGCGAGATAAGCAGCATTACTTC
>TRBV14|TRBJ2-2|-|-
CASSHAGRTSGQLFF
TGTGCCAGCAGCCATGCCGGACGGACCTCCGGGCAGTTGTTTTTT
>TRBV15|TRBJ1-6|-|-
CATTQSSYNSPLHF
TGTGCCACGACACAGAGCTCCTATAATTCACCCCTCCACTTT
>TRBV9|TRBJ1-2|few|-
CASGVAGDIQYFGYTF
-
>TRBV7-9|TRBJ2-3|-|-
CACSLGETDTKHF
TGTGCCTGCAGCCTCGGGGAGACAGATACGAAGCATTTT
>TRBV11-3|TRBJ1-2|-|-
CASSLAGGRLVYGYTF
TGTGCCAGCAGCTTGGCGGGAGGCCGGCTCGTATATGGCTACACCTTC
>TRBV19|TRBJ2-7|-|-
CASSTTSGAYNQYF
TGTGCCAGCAGTACCACCAGCGGAGCCTACAATCAGTACTTC